The present T cell receptor beta chain was sequenced within a study of CD8 T cells in ankylosing spondylitis. Study-level results: Disease-linked clones bore a CD8+ phenotype and were relatively rare in peripheral blood. In the blood and synovial fluid of reactive arthritis, some motif variants had been previously reported. The authors reported significant enrichment of disease-linked clones in matched ankylosing spondylitis synovial fluid.

TCRdb passed the 5' RACE reads through MiXCR, listing each CDR3 protein once. The sample holds under 450,000 distinct CDR3 sequences, 20% to 25% seen once. This clonotype has a handful of counts. Its antigen is currently unknown. Germline V gives CDR1 LGHDT, CDR2 YNNKEL (reference sequence). J lost 4 bases, V lost 0 bases, and 15 bases had no gene match. The CDR3 spans 19 residues. This clonotype was sampled from a male donor with ankylosing spondylitis or in good health (not recorded which). Source material: blood, either unsorted or a sorted T cell fraction (not recorded which). V usage is TRBV3-1 and J usage is TRBJ2-3, with TRBD2 matching over 8 bases. This CDR3 is CASSQDWGGPAGDADTQYF. As DNA, the CDR3 is TGTGCCAGCAGCCAAGATTGGGGGGGACCAGCGGGGGACGCAGATACGCAGTATTTT.